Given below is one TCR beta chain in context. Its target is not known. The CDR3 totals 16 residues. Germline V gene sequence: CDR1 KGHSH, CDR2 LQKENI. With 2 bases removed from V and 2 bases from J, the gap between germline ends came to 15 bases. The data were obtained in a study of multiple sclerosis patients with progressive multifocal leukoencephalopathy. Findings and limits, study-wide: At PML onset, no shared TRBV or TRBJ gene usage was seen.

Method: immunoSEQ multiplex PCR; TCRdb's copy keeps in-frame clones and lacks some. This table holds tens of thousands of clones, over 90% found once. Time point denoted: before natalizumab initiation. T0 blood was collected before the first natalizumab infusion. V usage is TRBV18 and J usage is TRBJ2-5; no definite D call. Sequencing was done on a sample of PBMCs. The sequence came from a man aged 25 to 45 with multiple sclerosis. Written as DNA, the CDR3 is TGTGCCAGCTCACCAGGAAAGAACAGAAAGCAAGAGACCCAGTACTTC. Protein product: CASSPGKNRKQETQYF.